Listed below are T cell receptor beta chains from one sample, sequenced in a study of blood T cell repertoires in COVID-19. The assay was immunoSEQ multiplex PCR, and TCRdb's table has in-frame clones only and misses some. The sample shows roughly 80,000 clones, 80% to 90% of them seen only once. The specimen was peripheral blood. The receptor set was obtained from a man aged 45 to 65 with active COVID-19. Both conserved end residues are part of each CDR3. The D gene is left open where the match is weak. Size tells how often a clone was seen (once, few, many) or the class of an expanded clone, and some rows leave it out.

TRBD2	TRBV19	TRBJ2-3	NA	TGTGCCAGTAGTAACCGATATCCTAGCGGGGGCTGGGCAGATACGCAGTATTTT	CASSNRYPSGGWADTQYF
TRBD1	TRBV19	TRBJ2-7	NA	TGTGCCAGTAGTATAGTCTGGGGACAGGGTATGTACGAGCAGTACTTC	CASSIVWGQGMYEQYF
NA	TRBV27	TRBJ2-7	NA	TGTGCCAGCAGTTCCGACTCTAACTACGAGCAGTACTTC	CASSSDSNYEQYF
TRBD2	TRBV7-7	TRBJ2-3	NA	TGTGCTAGCAGCTTGAGCGGGGGCACAGATACGCAGTATTTT	CASSLSGGTDTQYF
NA	TRBV2	TRBJ2-2	NA	TGTGCCAGCATACAGGACACCGGGGAGCTGTTTTTT	CASIQDTGELFF
TRBD1	TRBV27	TRBJ2-6	NA	TGTGCCAGCAGTCCCGGGACAGGGGGTGGGGCCAACGTCCTGACTTTC	CASSPGTGGGANVLTF
NA	TRBV27	TRBJ2-3	NA	TGTGCCAGCAGTTTATCAAGGCGAGGGGGCGGGAATACGCAGTATTTT	CASSLSRRGGGNTQYF
TRBD1	TRBV27	TRBJ1-2	NA	TGTGCCAGGAGATCTTTAGGGACAGGGGGCGCTAACTATGGCTACACCTTC	CARRSLGTGGANYGYTF
TRBD1	TRBV2	TRBJ2-7	NA	TGTGCCAGCAGTGTAGGGACAGGGGGCGTCGAGCAGTACTTC	CASSVGTGGVEQYF
TRBD1	TRBV7-2	TRBJ1-3	NA	TGTGCCAGCAGCTTACAGACAGGGACTGGAAACACCATATATTTT	CASSLQTGTGNTIYF
TRBD1	TRBV7-9	TRBJ2-7	few	TGTGCCAGCAGCTTAAGCAGGGGGCAGGCGCCCTCCTACGAGCAGTACTTC	CASSLSRGQAPSYEQYF
NA	TRBV15	TRBJ1-3	NA	TGTGCCACCAGCAGGGAAGGCGGAGGGGCGCAGAGAAACACCATATATTTT	CATSREGGGAQRNTIYF
NA	TRBV6-6	TRBJ1-1	NA	TGTGCCAGCAGATCTAGGACGGGGGGGGACACTGAAGCTTTCTTT	CASRSRTGGDTEAFF
TRBD1	TRBV10-3	TRBJ1-2	NA	TGTGCCATCACAGGACAGGTAGTAGGCGGCTACACCTTC	CAITGQVVGGYTF
NA	TRBV24-1	TRBJ2-3	NA	TGTGCCACCAGTGAACCTGGCGGGCGGGGTGATACGCAGTATTTT	CATSEPGGRGDTQYF
NA	TRBV18	TRBJ2-7	NA	TGTGCCAGCTCACCGGGGAGTTTAAAGTTCTTC	CASSPGSLKFF
NA	TRBV7-2	TRBJ1-1	once	TGTGCCAGCAGCTTGAGAACTTCGAACACTGAAGCTTTCTTT	CASSLRTSNTEAFF
NA	TRBV6-6	TRBJ2-2	NA	TGTGCCAGCAGGCGAACAGGGACCACTTCGAACACCGGGGAGCTGTTTTTT	CASRRTGTTSNTGELFF
NA	TRBV5-5	TRBJ1-1	NA	TGTGCCAGCAGCTTGCGTCCCAGGGGAGAGGTAGAAGCTTTCTTT	CASSLRPRGEVEAFF
NA	TRBV28	TRBJ2-3	NA	TGTGCCAGCAGTTTAGGCCCTAGCACAGATACGCAGTATTTT	CASSLGPSTDTQYF
NA	TRBV5-1	TRBJ1-4	NA	TGCGCCAGCAGCTTGAACAGGAATGAAAAACTGTTTTTT	CASSLNRNEKLFF
NA	TRBV28	TRBJ1-4	NA	TGTGCCAGCGCCTTGGGCATCCGGGGGGAAGAACTGTTTTTT	CASALGIRGEELFF
TRBD2	TRBV6-2/TRBV6-3	TRBJ2-3	NA	TGTGCCAGCAGTTATCAGGGACTAGCGGGGGGGAGCACAGATACGCAGTATTTT	CASSYQGLAGGSTDTQYF
NA	TRBV4-3	TRBJ2-2	NA	TGCGCCAGCAGCCAAGGCAGGGCCACGTGGACCGGGGAGCTGTTTTTT	CASSQGRATWTGELFF
NA	TRBV4-1	TRBJ1-2	NA	TGCGCCAGCAGCCACCCCTGGCGGGGGGGGTCTAACTATGGCTACACCTTC	CASSHPWRGGSNYGYTF
NA	TRBV19	TRBJ1-3	once	TGTGCCAGTAGTATTTTATACAGGGATCTGAGCTCTGGAAACACCATATATTTT	CASSILYRDLSSGNTIYF
NA	TRBV13	TRBJ1-2	NA	TGTGCCAGCAGCCTGTTCTCTACTAACTATGGCTACACCTTC	CASSLFSTNYGYTF